The 10 T cell receptor beta chains below all came from one sample that was sequenced in a study of OX40 agonist ivuxolimab in advanced cancers. The library was built by means of the immunoSEQ multiplex PCR assay. Drawn from immuneACCESS, this table holds only the in-frame rearrangements with V and J called that TCRdb kept. Clones are partly lost; checked studies trace under half to an unresolved V gene and leave the rest unexplained. This sample holds roughly 18,000 clones; approximately 80% were observed only once. Approximately 15% of the sample rests with the top ten. This material consisted of CD4+ or CD8+ T cells sorted from blood, taken in a trial of the OX40 agonist ivuxolimab. All receptors derive from an adult with an advanced solid tumor such as melanoma, head and neck, liver or kidney cancer.

This chain uses TRBV20-1 with TRBJ2-4; no reliable D call. Trimming took off 6 bases at V and 9 bases at J, with 12 bases between the two ends. Germline CDR1 and CDR2: DFQATT and SNEGSKA (reference sequence). This CDR3 comprises 11 residues. The CDR3 coding sequence is TGCAGTGCCAGACCCCATGTCATTCAGTACTTC. Amino acid sequence: CSARPHVIQYF.

This clone is a singleton in its sample. The chain is built from TRBV2 and TRBJ2-6; 8 bases line up with TRBD1. Germline CDR1 and CDR2: SNHLY and FYNNEI. The trim removed 6 bases at V and 3 bases at J, leaving 4 bases unmatched. This CDR3 region has 15 residues. The CDR3 spells CASSGTGGGANVLTF. The CDR3 coding sequence is TGTGCCAGCAGCGGTACAGGGGGTGGGGCCAACGTCCTGACTTTC.

J is TRBJ2-1 and V is TRBV9; perhaps TRBD1 as D (6 bases). This CDR3 comprises 13 residues. V gave up 4 bases and J gave up 6 bases, with 11 bases separating them. The germline CDR1 and CDR2 sequences are SGDLS and YYNGEE. The CDR3 protein is CASSSRGFNEQFF. CDR3 sequence (DNA): TGTGCCAGCAGCTCCAGGGGATTCAATGAGCAGTTCTTC.

This sequence joins TRBV5-3 and TRBJ1-3, with D uncertain. TRBV5-3 is marked as an open reading frame, function uncertain. The CDR3 runs to 13 residues. The germline V and J ends were trimmed by 0 bases and 8 bases, with 9 bases remaining between them. The CDR3 DNA reads TGTGCCAGAAGCTTGGTAGGGAGTGACACCATATATTTT. This gives the protein CARSLVGSDTIYF.

The V gene is TRBV18, the J gene TRBJ2-7; no definite D call. CDR3 size: 13 residues. The germline V gene encodes CDR1 KGHSH and CDR2 LQKENI. Trimming took off 4 bases at V and 0 bases at J, with 7 bases between the two ends. CDR3 in amino acids: CASSRASSYEQYF. CDR3 in DNA: TGTGCCAGCTCACGGGCTAGCTCCTACGAGCAGTACTTC.

This chain joins TRBV6-6 and TRBJ2-7; a possible D gene is TRBD1 (6 bases). The germline gives CDR1 MNHNY, CDR2 SVGAGI (reference sequence). The CDR3 is 12 residues long. V dropped 6 bases and J dropped 5 bases, with 11 bases sitting between them. CDR3 sequence reads: CASSPGVDEQYF. CDR3 nucleotides: TGTGCCAGCAGCCCAGGGGTCGACGAGCAGTACTTC.

The chain links TRBV5-6 to TRBJ2-7; possible D gene TRBD2, 5 bases. Germline V gene lookup returns CDR1 SGHDT and CDR2 YYEEEE. Deletions cut 5 bases from V and 2 bases from J, with 11 bases between. This CDR3 has 13 amino acids. The CDR3 nucleotides read TGTGCCAGCAGTTATACCGGGACCTACGAGCAGTACTTC. This translates into CASSYTGTYEQYF.

The chain is built from TRBV2 and TRBJ1-5; 11 bases are a match to TRBD1. CDR3 length equals 18 residues. V trimming: 8 bases; J trimming: 0 bases; junction bases outside the gene matches: 12. Germline V gene sequence: CDR1 SNHLY, CDR2 FYNNEI. The CDR3 DNA reads as TGTGCCAGCGGGGACAGGGGGTTGCTCGTATCTAGCAATCAGCCCCAGCATTTT. It specifies CASGDRGLLVSSNQPQHF.

The chain recombines TRBV5-7 with TRBJ1-4; 7 nucleotides agree with TRBD1. Being an ORF, TRBV5-7 has a function that is uncertain. V shed 2 bases, J shed 6 bases, and the junction held 4 bases outside the gene matches. The CDR3 is made up of 14 amino acids. The CDR3 reads CASSFSDRYEKLFF. CDR3 DNA sequence: TGTGCCAGCAGCTTCTCGGACAGGTATGAAAAACTGTTTTTT.

The chain uses TRBV27 and TRBJ2-3; D gene uncertain. The V end lost 8 bases, the J end lost 1 base, and 10 bases lay between the germline ends. The CDR3 is 13 amino acids. The germline V gene encodes CDR1 MNHEY and CDR2 SMNVEV (reference sequence). The CDR3 nucleotides read TGTGCCAGCTGGCTGGCAGGCACAGATACGCAGTATTTT. Residues: CASWLAGTDTQYF.